What follows are 28 T cell receptor beta chains derived from one specimen sequenced in a study of T cell responses to AZD1222 COVID-19 vaccine (dated by TCRdb to the early 2020s). The intended sense of this specimen's time point label: about 28 days (+/-7) after the second vaccine dose. Libraries were constructed by the immunoSEQ multiplex PCR assay. Imported from immuneACCESS, the table was reduced by TCRdb to in-frame sequences with V and J called. These copies leave out some clones; in studies compared against another copy, an unresolved V gene accounts for under half, and the cause of the remainder is not known. The table for this sample lists 70,000 to 95,000 clones; 85% to 90% of them were counted only once. The top ten clonotypes cover 6.9% of the sample. The sample was peripheral blood, taken 28 days after the second AZD1222 dose. These receptors came from an adult who received the AZD1222 COVID-19 vaccine.

A single count supports this clone. This rearrangement joins TRBV28 to TRBJ2-5; tentatively, D is TRBD2 (6 bases). V shed 3 bases and J shed 4 bases, with 12 bases lying between them. In germline, CDR1 is MDHEN, CDR2 SYDVKM. The CDR3 loop spans 14 amino acids. CDR3 residues: CASSFFRRGETQYF. DNA of the CDR3: TGTGCCAGCAGTTTTTTCCGGAGGGGAGAGACCCAGTACTTC.

The rearrangement joins TRBV5-1 to TRBJ1-2; D is possibly TRBD1 (5 bases). The CDR3 is made up of 15 amino acids. The germline gives CDR1 SGHRS, CDR2 YFSETQ. The V end lost 1 base, the J end lost 4 bases, and 14 bases lay between the germline ends. CDR3 protein: CASSLRDGNPYGYTF. DNA of the CDR3: TGCGCCAGCAGCTTGCGGGACGGGAACCCCTATGGCTACACCTTC.

The rearrangement links TRBV5-1 to TRBJ2-1; no clear D gene. CDR1 and CDR2 (germline): SGHRS, YFSETQ. The V end lost 0 bases, the J end lost 0 bases, and 7 bases lay between the germline ends. The CDR3 contains 15 residues. The CDR3, as DNA: TGCGCCAGCAGCTTGGCCCTTGACTCCTACAATGAGCAGTTCTTC. As protein: CASSLALDSYNEQFF.

This clone appeared a single time. The chain employs TRBV11-2 and TRBJ2-5; D is uncertain. Trimming took 5 bases from V and 2 from J, leaving 9 bases between them. Germline CDR1 is SGHAT and CDR2 is FQNNGV. The CDR3 runs to 13 residues. Here the CDR3 DNA reads TGTGCCAGCAGCCCCCCCCTGCAAGAGACCCAGTACTTC. It specifies CASSPPLQETQYF.

This chain connects TRBV11-2 to TRBJ2-1, with TRBD2 matching over 9 bases. The germline V gene has CDR1 SGHAT and CDR2 FQNNGV. V shed 4 bases and J 7 bases; nucleotides not matched to a gene: 11. The CDR3 totals 16 residues. The CDR3, as DNA: TGTGCCAGCAGCTCTTTATGGCGGGAGGGTAGAAATGAGCAGTTCTTC. Protein product: CASSSLWREGRNEQFF.

The chain's CDR3 is CASSPYNQPQHF. DNA of the CDR3: TGTGCCAGCTCACCCTACAATCAGCCCCAGCATTTT. The chain recombines TRBV18 with TRBJ1-5; D is unresolved. Germline V gene lookup returns CDR1 KGHSH and CDR2 LQKENI. Trimming took off 3 bases at V and 3 bases at J, with 3 bases between the two ends. This CDR3 is built from 12 residues.

The V call is TRBV19, the J call TRBJ2-2; TRBD2 is a possible D gene (5 bases). The V gene's germline CDR1 is LNHDA and CDR2 SQIVND (reference sequence). The CDR3 consists of 16 residues. Trimming took 0 bases from V and 2 from J, leaving 10 bases between them. The CDR3 bases are TGTGCCAGTAGTATAGATTACGGGATAAACACCGGGGAGCTGTTTTTT. Translating it yields CASSIDYGINTGELFF.

The chain recombines TRBV18 with TRBJ2-5; D unresolved. The length of the CDR3 is 14 residues. The germline V gene encodes CDR1 KGHSH and CDR2 LQKENI. V was trimmed by 3 bases and J by 0 bases, leaving 8 bases between them. This CDR3 is CASSPSQNQETQYF. The CDR3 DNA reads as TGTGCCAGCTCACCCTCGCAGAACCAAGAGACCCAGTACTTC.

As to this clone: An end of the junction differs from the germline gene, which may be a read error. This chain joins TRBV28 and TRBJ2-7; possible D gene TRBD2, 6 bases. The CDR3 totals 15 residues. CDR1 MDHEN and CDR2 SYDVKM come from the germline V gene. This CDR3 is CASSDPARRGPEQHF. Written as DNA, the CDR3 is TGTGCCAGCAGTGACCCGGCCCGGCGGGGCCCCGAGCAGCACTTC.

The chain joins TRBV4-1 to TRBJ2-2; 12 bases align to TRBD2. Germline V CDR1 and CDR2: MGHRA, YSYEKL. The CDR3 totals 16 residues. With 3 bases clipped from V and 7 bases from J, the junction kept 6 bases outside the gene matches. CDR3 sequence (DNA): TGCGCCAGCAGCCAGAGGACTAGCGGGAAAGGCGGGGAGCTGTTTTTT. This sequence encodes CASSQRTSGKGGELFF.

CDR3 protein: CASSLAAGGLTDTQYF. In nucleotides, the CDR3 is TGTGCCAGCAGCTTAGCGGCAGGGGGCCTCACAGATACGCAGTATTTT. The chain uses TRBV7-9 and TRBJ2-3; 8 bases agree with TRBD1. V trimming: 0 bases; J trimming: 2 bases; junction bases outside the gene matches: 4. The germline V gene has CDR1 SEHNR and CDR2 FQNEAQ (reference sequence). The CDR3 sequence is 16 residues long.

This sequence joins TRBV12-3 or TRBV12-4 and TRBJ1-6; D gene ambiguous. This CDR3 region has 13 residues. Trimming removed 7 bases from V and 13 bases from J, with 17 bases in between. The CDR3 is CASKNTVQAPLHF. The CDR3, as DNA: TGTGCCAGCAAAAATACGGTCCAGGCTCCCCTCCACTTT.

The chain carries TRBV5-1 and TRBJ2-3; the D gene could be TRBD1 or TRBD2 (6 bases each). V lost 4 bases to trimming and J lost 6 bases, with 12 bases between them. Per germline, CDR1 SGHRS and CDR2 YFSETQ. CDR3 length: 13 residues. The CDR3 DNA reads TGCGCCAGCAGCCCGGAGGGGGTGGATACGCAGTATTTT. It yields the protein CASSPEGVDTQYF.

The rearrangement joins TRBV6-6 to TRBJ1-2; D is undetermined. CDR3 size: 16 residues. Germline CDR1 and CDR2: MNHNY and SVGAGI (reference sequence). V lost 6 bases to trimming and J lost 0 bases, with 17 bases between them. The CDR3: CASSRGGGRTNYGYTF. In DNA, the CDR3 is TGTGCCAGCAGCCGCGGAGGAGGGAGGACTAACTATGGCTACACCTTC.

For the CDR3, the DNA is TGTGCCAGCAGCCCTTCTAGGGGCTACGAGCAGTACTTC. Amino acids: CASSPSRGYEQYF. The chain is built from TRBV7-2 and TRBJ2-7, with a weak D call TRBD1 (5 bases). Germline loops: CDR1 SGHTA, CDR2 FQGNSA. V dropped 5 bases and J dropped 3 bases, with 11 bases sitting between them. This CDR3 is built from 13 residues. The full variable domain, rest sourced from reference TRBV7-2 and TRBJ2-7, is GAGVSQSPSNKVTEKGKDVELRCDPISGHTALYWYRQSLGQGLEFLIYFQGNSAPDKSGLPSDRFSAERTGGSVSTLTIQRTQQEDSAVYLCASSPSRGYEQYFGPGTRLTVT.

The J gene is TRBJ1-5, the V gene TRBV30, with D tentatively TRBD1 (6 bases). From germline, CDR1 is GTSNPN and CDR2 SVGIG (reference sequence). Trimming removed 0 bases from V and 0 bases from J, with 15 bases in between. This CDR3 is built from 17 residues. CDR3 sequence (DNA): TGTGCCTGGAGTGTACGTGGGGGGGCCGATAGCAATCAGCCCCAGCATTTT. It is translated as CAWSVRGGADSNQPQHF.

The rearrangement joins TRBV27 to TRBJ2-7; D is perhaps TRBD2 (5 bases). Deletions cut 2 bases from V and 5 bases from J, with 19 bases between. The CDR3 has 16 residues. CDR1 and CDR2 (germline): MNHEY, SMNVEV (reference sequence). The DNA of the CDR3 is TGTGCCAGCAGTTTAACTCGTTGGACTGCCTTCCACGAGCAGTACTTC. Translation: CASSLTRWTAFHEQYF.

The chain carries TRBV10-3 and TRBJ2-1, with unresolved D. The V end lost 0 bases, the J end lost 6 bases, and 12 bases lay between the germline ends. Germline assignment: CDR1 ENHRY and CDR2 SYGVKD. CDR3 length: 15 residues. The CDR3, as DNA: TGTGCCATCAGTGAGTCGGATCGCCTGCGCAATGAGCAGTTCTTC. Translation gives CAISESDRLRNEQFF.

V and J are TRBV5-1 and TRBJ2-1; TRBD2 matches at 9 bases. Trimming cost V 0 bases and J 8 bases; bases outside gene matches: 9. The CDR3 loop spans 16 amino acids. Germline CDR1 is SGHRS and CDR2 is YFSETQ. CDR3 region: CASSLVAGEGFDEQFF. In DNA, the CDR3 is TGCGCCAGCAGCTTGGTAGCGGGAGAGGGGTTCGATGAGCAGTTCTTC. The entire variable domain, with the rest obtained from reference TRBV5-1 and TRBJ2-1, is as follows: KAGVTQTPRYLIKTRGQQVTLSCSPISGHRSVSWYQQTPGQGLQFLFEYFSETQRNKGNFPGRFSGRQFSNSRSEMNVSTLELGDSALYLCASSLVAGEGFDEQFFGPGTRLTVL.

This rearrangement joins TRBV19 to TRBJ2-7, with 8 bases aligning to TRBD1. V lost 5 bases to trimming and J lost 3 bases; unmatched junction nucleotides: 12. The CDR3 covers 16 residues. The germline V gene has CDR1 LNHDA and CDR2 SQIVND (reference sequence). CDR3 loop: CASSQGSGQGVYEQYF. As DNA, the CDR3 is TGTGCCAGTAGTCAGGGATCCGGACAGGGAGTCTACGAGCAGTACTTC.

CDR3 sequence (DNA): TGCAGTGCTGCCCGGACCTACGAGCAGTACTTC. It translates to CSAARTYEQYF. This chain connects TRBV20-1 to TRBJ2-7; unclear D gene. The CDR3 has 11 residues. The V and J ends lost 5 bases and 2 bases respectively, with 7 bases between them. Germline-derived CDR1 and CDR2 are DFQATT and SNEGSKA (reference sequence).

The J gene is TRBJ2-1, the V gene TRBV5-4, with 9 positions matching TRBD2. This CDR3 spans 15 amino acids. Germline V gene data show CDR1 as SGHNT and CDR2 as YYREEE (reference sequence). Trimming cost V 7 bases and J 7 bases; bases outside gene matches: 12. The CDR3 DNA reads TGTGCCAGCGGATATAGCGGGAGCCCCGGGAATGAGCAGTTCTTC. This gives the protein CASGYSGSPGNEQFF.

The V gene is TRBV5-1, the J gene TRBJ1-2; D unresolved. V was trimmed by 0 bases and J by 3 bases, leaving 6 bases between them. The germline V gene encodes CDR1 SGHRS and CDR2 YFSETQ. The CDR3 spans 13 residues. The CDR3 spells CASSLATDYGYTF. CDR3 coding DNA: TGCGCCAGCAGCTTGGCAACTGACTATGGCTACACCTTC.

The sample holds one count of this clone. The chain links TRBV20-1 to TRBJ1-1; the D gene is possibly TRBD1 (5 bases). V was shortened by 5 bases and J by 4 bases, with 8 bases between the two germline ends. Germline CDR1 is DFQATT and CDR2 is SNEGSKA (reference sequence). The CDR3 has 11 residues. CDR3 coding DNA: TGCAGTGCTGCCGGGGCCACTGAAGCTTTCTTT. Translating gives CSAAGATEAFF.

The chain joins TRBV9 to TRBJ2-1; 7 bases agree with TRBD2. CDR1 is SGDLS and CDR2 is YYNGEE in the germline V gene. V was clipped by 3 bases and J by 7 bases; unmatched bases: 7. The CDR3 covers 14 residues. CDR3 in DNA: TGTGCCAGCAGCGGGACTAGGGGCAGGAATGAGCAGTTCTTC. It specifies CASSGTRGRNEQFF. The full variable domain, completed using reference TRBV9 and TRBJ2-1, is DSGVTQTPKHLITATGQRVTLRCSPRSGDLSVYWYQQSLDQGLQFLIQYYNGEERAKGNILERFSAQQFPDLHSELNLSSLELGDSALYFCASSGTRGRNEQFFGPGTRLTVL.

The rearrangement joins TRBV4-2 to TRBJ2-7, with D hard to call. The ends were cut back, 1 base at V and 3 bases at J, with 13 bases in the middle. Germline CDR1 LGHNA, CDR2 YNFKEQ. CDR3 length equals 15 residues. The CDR3: CASSQALAGIYEQYF. The CDR3 DNA sequence: TGTGCCAGCAGCCAAGCGTTGGCAGGTATCTACGAGCAGTACTTC.

The rearrangement links TRBV5-1 to TRBJ1-2; D is unresolved. The germline V gene has CDR1 SGHRS and CDR2 YFSETQ. The CDR3 spans 13 residues. Deletions cut 5 bases from V and 0 bases from J, with 8 bases between. DNA of the CDR3: TGCGCCAGCAGGGAGAGTTCTAACTATGGCTACACCTTC. It is translated as CASRESSNYGYTF.

This clone was observed a few times. In DNA form, the CDR3 reads TGTGCCACCAGCAGAGAAACTAGCGGAGGCCTTTTGGGCTACGAGCAGTACTTC. This sequence encodes CATSRETSGGLLGYEQYF. The V and J genes are TRBV15 and TRBJ2-7, with 8 bases aligning to TRBD2. The length of the CDR3 is 18 residues. CDR1 is LNHNV and CDR2 is YYDKDF in the germline V gene (reference sequence). The ends lost 0 bases at V and 3 bases at J; junction bases unmatched: 13.